This T cell receptor (beta chain) was captured by sequencing in a study of CD8 T cells in ankylosing spondylitis. Study-wide results and caveats: Some of the motif variants had earlier been found in reactive arthritis patients' fluid and blood.

Turning to this clonotype: The antigen is undetermined.

TCRdb re-called the 5' RACE reads with MiXCR, one entry per CDR3 protein. This sample yields 380,000 or so distinct CDR3 sequences, of which more than 20% are seen a single time; about 12% belongs to the top ten. Germline V gene lookup returns CDR1 LGHDT and CDR2 YNNKEL (reference sequence). Trimming stripped 2 bases from V and 1 base from J, with 11 bases between. The CDR3 consists of 15 residues. The genes are TRBV3-1 and TRBJ2-5; D perhaps matches TRBD2 (6 bases). This receptor was obtained from a male donor with ankylosing spondylitis or in good health (not recorded which). The sequenced sample was blood, either unsorted or a sorted T cell fraction (not recorded which). The CDR3 loop is CASSQPTGLQETQYF. The CDR3 region has the DNA TGTGCCAGCAGCCAACCGACGGGACTCCAAGAGACCCAGTACTTC.